Below are 27 T cell receptor beta chains sequenced from a single sample in a study of human T cells and chemical hapten exposure. Time point given: patch test 2, 6 weeks after DPC sensitization. The treatment is: therapeutic diphenylcyclopropenone sensitization with weekly scalp DPC. In TCRdb, the RACE reads were re-called with MiXCR into one record per CDR3 protein. The sample consists of about 78,000 distinct CDR3 sequences, 8.5% of them appearing once. This sample comprised whole blood, obtained in connection with sensitization to the hapten diphenylcyclopropenone (DPC). The receptors come from a woman in her fifties or sixties with alopecia areata. Some clones in this sample may be carry-over from other donors' samples.

This chain joins TRBV5-1 and TRBJ2-7; TRBD2 agrees at 16 bases. The CDR3 has 16 residues. From germline, CDR1 is SGHRS and CDR2 YFSETQ. V dropped 4 bases and J dropped 5; count of bases not matched to a gene: 6. CDR3 sequence reads: CASSPGTSGGAHEQYF. The CDR3 DNA sequence: TGCGCCAGCAGCCCGGGGACTAGCGGGGGGGCACACGAGCAGTACTTC.

This clonotype was counted ten times or more. The chain carries TRBV14 and TRBJ1-4, with D unresolved. Trimming took 0 bases from V and 6 from J, leaving 17 bases between them. CDR3 length equals 17 residues. Germline lookup yields CDR1 SGHDN and CDR2 FVKESK. CDR3 sequence: CASSQDSILGSYEKLFF. The CDR3 DNA reads as TGTGCCAGCAGCCAAGATTCAATCTTGGGCAGCTATGAAAAACTGTTTTTT.

This clonotype was detected a few times. This rearrangement joins TRBV5-1 to TRBJ2-5; the match to TRBD1 covers 9 bases. The germline CDR1 and CDR2 sequences are SGHRS and YFSETQ. The CDR3 runs to 15 residues. V gave up 4 bases and J gave up 1 base; unmatched junction bases: 5. The CDR3 loop reads CASSHPTGGQETQYF. The CDR3 DNA reads TGCGCCAGCAGCCACCCGACAGGGGGCCAAGAGACCCAGTACTTC.

This rearrangement joins TRBV13 to TRBJ2-7, with D hard to call. Per the germline V gene, CDR1 is PRHDT and CDR2 is FYEKMQ (reference sequence). V lost 0 bases, J lost 4 bases, and 10 bases lay in between. This CDR3 is built from 14 residues. The CDR3 loop reads CASSLGAPVYEQYF. The CDR3 DNA reads TGTGCCAGCAGCTTAGGGGCGCCCGTATACGAGCAGTACTTC.

This chain links TRBV6-5 with TRBJ2-4; the match to TRBD2 covers 11 bases. Germline-derived CDR1 and CDR2 are MNHEY and SVGAGI. The CDR3 spans 16 residues. The V gene end was trimmed by 7 bases and the J gene end by 3 bases; junction bases not matched to a gene: 8. The CDR3 region is CASKPSGGSGKNIQYF. The CDR3 DNA sequence: TGTGCCAGCAAACCTAGCGGGGGGTCCGGCAAAAACATTCAGTACTTC.

This clonotype was observed many times. This chain connects TRBV4-1 to TRBJ1-5; a weak D match, TRBD1 (5 bases). CDR3 length equals 16 residues. The V gene lost 0 bases and the J gene lost 3 bases, with 12 bases spanning the gap. Germline CDR1 MGHRA, CDR2 YSYEKL. DNA for the CDR3: TGCGCCAGCAGCCAAGATAAAGCTGGACACAATCAGCCCCAGCATTTT. It codes for CASSQDKAGHNQPQHF.

This clonotype was detected a few times. The chain links TRBV28 to TRBJ2-5; D might be TRBD2 (6 bases). Germline V gene data show CDR1 as MDHEN and CDR2 as SYDVKM. The CDR3 covers 12 residues. Trimming pared 5 bases from V and 9 bases from J, leaving 13 bases between. CDR3 sequence (DNA): TGTGCCAGCAGTCCGGGGGAGCAGGCCCAGTACTTC. As protein: CASSPGEQAQYF.

This chain links TRBV2 with TRBJ1-6; D unclear. The CDR3 totals 12 residues. The V end was cut by 7 bases, the J end by 4 bases, with 5 bases between. Germline loops: CDR1 SNHLY, CDR2 FYNNEI. As DNA, the CDR3 is TGTGCCAGCACCAGATATAATTCACCCCTCCACTTT. This encodes CASTRYNSPLHF.

The gene calls are TRBV6-5 and TRBJ2-7; D tentatively fits TRBD1 or TRBD2 (5 bases each). The CDR3 is made up of 13 amino acids. Germline CDR1 reads MNHEY; CDR2 reads SVGAGI. Deletions cut 0 bases from V and 7 bases from J, with 10 bases between. CDR3 DNA: TGTGCCAGCAGTTACTCACGGGGCGAAGAGCAGTACTTC. Protein sequence: CASSYSRGEEQYF.

This clonotype was counted many times. The chain recombines TRBV12-3 or TRBV12-4 with TRBJ1-1; D call uncertain. The CDR3 is 13 residues long. The V end was cut by 2 bases, the J end by 6 bases, with 10 bases between. CDR3 nucleotides: TGTGCCAGCAGTTTATCTGGGTTGCCTGAAGCTTTCTTT. It translates to CASSLSGLPEAFF.

This clonotype was seen only a few times. The chain links TRBV4-1 to TRBJ2-3; D ambiguous. The CDR3 is made up of 13 amino acids. From germline, CDR1 is MGHRA and CDR2 YSYEKL. Trimming left V 1 base short and J 4 bases short, with 6 bases between. CDR3 in DNA: TGCGCCAGCAGCCAAGTCTGGGCAGATACGCAGTATTTT. The encoded protein is CASSQVWADTQYF.

This clonotype was seen a handful of times. J is TRBJ2-3 and V is TRBV6-1, with TRBD1 as a possible D gene (6 bases). Trimming stripped 5 bases from V and 4 bases from J, with 16 bases between. Per the germline V gene, CDR1 is MNHNS and CDR2 is SASEGT. This CDR3 is 15 amino acids long. The CDR3 DNA reads TGTGCCAGCAGTCGAACAGGGTACAGCGCAGATACGCAGTATTTT. Its translation is CASSRTGYSADTQYF.

This chain links TRBV10-3 with TRBJ1-6, with 7 bases matching TRBD1. Germline V gene lookup returns CDR1 ENHRY and CDR2 SYGVKD. V was pared by 6 bases and J by 8 bases, with 4 bases of the junction left unmatched. The length of the CDR3 is 13 residues. CDR3 nucleotides: TGTGCCATCAGAGCAGACAGGGATTCACCCCTCCACTTT. As protein: CAIRADRDSPLHF.

This clonotype showed up just a few times. J is TRBJ2-1 and V is TRBV12-3 or TRBV12-4, with a tentative D call TRBD1 (5 bases). Trimming pared 3 bases from V and 8 bases from J, leaving 14 bases between. The CDR3 spans 14 residues. The chain's CDR3 is CASSFLGLGDEQFF. CDR3 nucleotide sequence: TGTGCCAGCAGTTTCCTGGGGCTAGGCGATGAGCAGTTCTTC.

The chain employs TRBV5-1 and TRBJ1-1; D is unclear. V was clipped by 1 base and J by 5 bases, with 12 bases between them. Germline V gene data show CDR1 as SGHRS and CDR2 as YFSETQ. The CDR3 consists of 14 residues. The chain's CDR3 is CASSLLGDWTEAFF. The DNA of the CDR3 is TGCGCCAGCAGCTTGCTGGGTGATTGGACTGAAGCTTTCTTT. The full variable domain, with the rest looked up from reference TRBV5-1 and TRBJ1-1, is KAGVTQTPRYLIKTRGQQVTLSCSPISGHRSVSWYQQTPGQGLQFLFEYFSETQRNKGNFPGRFSGRQFSNSRSEMNVSTLELGDSALYLCASSLLGDWTEAFFGQGTRLTVV.

The V and J genes are TRBV12-3 or TRBV12-4 and TRBJ2-7; D gene unclear. V was trimmed by 2 bases and J by 0 bases, leaving 11 bases between them. The CDR3 is made up of 15 amino acids. The CDR3, as DNA: TGTGCCAGCAGTTTATCCGGAAAAAGCTCCTACGAGCAGTACTTC. Amino acid sequence: CASSLSGKSSYEQYF.

This clonotype was picked up a small number of times. This chain joins TRBV21-1 and TRBJ1-2; the D segment call TRBD1 is taken from the table without a DNA check. TRBV21-1 is a pseudogene locus. The length of the CDR3 is 14 residues. The CDR3 here is CASSKVGADYGYTF. The DNA of the CDR3 is TGTGCCAGCAGCAAAGTTGGGGCAGACTATGGCTACACCTTC.

This clonotype has just a few counts. The rearrangement links TRBV20-1 to TRBJ1-4; D uncertain. Per the germline V gene, CDR1 is DFQATT and CDR2 is SNEGSKA (reference sequence). CDR3 size: 12 residues. Trimming pared 0 bases from V and 8 bases from J, leaving 7 bases between. CDR3 residues: CSARDEGEKLFF. In DNA, the CDR3 is TGCAGTGCTAGAGATGAGGGCGAAAAACTGTTTTTT.

This clonotype was seen many times. V is TRBV15 and J is TRBJ2-3; D remains ambiguous. The CDR3 is made up of 16 amino acids. V was trimmed by 5 bases and J by 0 bases, leaving 15 bases between them. Germline CDR1 is LNHNV and CDR2 is YYDKDF (reference sequence). The CDR3 region is CATSASRLTSTDTQYF. CDR3 nucleotides: TGTGCCACCAGCGCTTCTAGGCTAACTAGCACAGATACGCAGTATTTT.

The rearrangement uses TRBV2 and TRBJ2-6, with D unclear. The CDR3 is 13 amino acids. Trimming removed 5 bases from V and 6 bases from J, with 8 bases in between. Germline V gene lookup returns CDR1 SNHLY and CDR2 FYNNEI. In DNA, the CDR3 is TGTGCCAGCAGTACGGACCTGGCCAACGTCCTGACTTTC. It specifies CASSTDLANVLTF.

V is TRBV2 and J is TRBJ2-1; 16 positions agree with TRBD2. CDR1 is SNHLY, CDR2 FYNNEI, per germline. The CDR3 is 14 residues long. V lost 10 bases and J lost 8; bases outside the gene matches: 5. The CDR3 region has the DNA TGTGCCACCGGGACTAGCGGGGGGGCCGATGAGCAGTTCTTC. Translated, it gives CATGTSGGADEQFF.

The V call is TRBV11-2, the J call TRBJ2-7; no clear D gene. Trimming removed 2 bases from V and 5 bases from J, with 10 bases in between. Germline-derived CDR1 and CDR2 are SGHAT and FQNNGV. The CDR3 covers 13 residues. This chain's CDR3 is CASSLITADEQYF. Here the CDR3 DNA reads TGTGCCAGCAGCTTAATCACGGCAGACGAGCAGTACTTC.

This clonotype occurred many times. This chain connects TRBV5-1 to TRBJ1-2; D is unclear. V lost 1 base and J lost 3, with 13 bases in between. The CDR3 runs 15 residues. CDR1 SGHRS and CDR2 YFSETQ come from the germline V gene. Here the CDR3 reads CASSLFSHADYGYTF. CDR3 coding DNA: TGCGCCAGCAGCTTGTTTTCCCACGCCGACTATGGCTACACCTTC.

This clonotype appeared a few times. The rearrangement uses TRBV29-1 and TRBJ2-7; 7 nucleotides line up with TRBD2. This CDR3 is 13 amino acids long. CDR1 and CDR2 from the germline V gene are SQVTM and ANQGSEA. J lost 2 bases, V lost 5 bases, and 6 bases had no gene match. CDR3 sequence reads: CSVRGLLAYEQYF. The CDR3 DNA is TGCAGCGTTCGGGGACTATTAGCCTACGAGCAGTACTTC.

About this clonotype itself: An end of the junction does not agree with germline; a read error may underlie this. The rearrangement uses TRBV14 and TRBJ2-6, with D tentatively TRBD1 (5 bases). The CDR3 has 15 amino acids. Germline V gene lookup returns CDR1 SGHDN and CDR2 FVKESK. CDR3 nucleotides: TGTGCCAGCAGCCAAGGCAGCTCTGGGGCCAACGTCCCGACTTTC. Protein product: CASSQGSSGANVPTF.

This clonotype was seen ten or more times. The CDR3 DNA follows: TGTGCCAGCAGCTTTAGCGGGGGGCTAGGGACAGATACGCAGTATTTT. Its protein is CASSFSGGLGTDTQYF. This chain connects TRBV7-2 to TRBJ2-3; TRBD2 matches 10 bases. The CDR3 loop spans 16 amino acids. Germline values: CDR1 SGHTA, CDR2 FQGNSA. V lost 3 bases and J lost 3; bases outside the gene matches: 6. Combining the CDR3 with reference TRBV7-2 and TRBJ2-3 gives the whole variable domain GAGVSQSPSNKVTEKGKDVELRCDPISGHTALYWYRQSLGQGLEFLIYFQGNSAPDKSGLPSDRFSAERTGGSVSTLTIQRTQQEDSAVYLCASSFSGGLGTDTQYFGPGTRLTVL.

The V call is TRBV12-3 or TRBV12-4, the J call TRBJ2-1; D may be TRBD1 or TRBD2 (6 bases each). Trimming pared 0 bases from V and 6 bases from J, leaving 9 bases between. This CDR3 is 14 amino acids long. The CDR3 loop reads CASSLAPGANEQFF. CDR3 DNA: TGTGCCAGCAGTTTAGCCCCGGGGGCCAATGAGCAGTTCTTC.